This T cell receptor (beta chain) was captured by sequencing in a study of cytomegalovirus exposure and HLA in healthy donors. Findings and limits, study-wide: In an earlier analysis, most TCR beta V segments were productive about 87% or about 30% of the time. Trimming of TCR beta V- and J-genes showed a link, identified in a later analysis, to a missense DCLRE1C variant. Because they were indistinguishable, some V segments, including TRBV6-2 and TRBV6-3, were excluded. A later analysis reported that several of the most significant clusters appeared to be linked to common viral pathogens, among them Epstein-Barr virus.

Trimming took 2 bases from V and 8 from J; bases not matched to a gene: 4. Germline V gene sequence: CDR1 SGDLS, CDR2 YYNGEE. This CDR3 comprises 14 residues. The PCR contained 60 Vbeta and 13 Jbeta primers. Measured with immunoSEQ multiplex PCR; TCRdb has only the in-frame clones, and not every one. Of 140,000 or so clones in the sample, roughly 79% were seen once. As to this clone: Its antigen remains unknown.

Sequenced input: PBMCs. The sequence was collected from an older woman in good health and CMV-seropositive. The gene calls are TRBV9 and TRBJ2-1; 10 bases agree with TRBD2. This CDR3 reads CASSVASGSHEQFF. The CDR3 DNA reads TGTGCCAGCAGCGTCGCTAGCGGGAGCCATGAGCAGTTCTTC. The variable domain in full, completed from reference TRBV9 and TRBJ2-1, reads DSGVTQTPKHLITATGQRVTLRCSPRSGDLSVYWYQQSLDQGLQFLIQYYNGEERAKGNILERFSAQQFPDLHSELNLSSLELGDSALYFCASSVASGSHEQFFGPGTRLTVL.